This TCR beta chain was sequenced in a study of T cell repertoires in cytomegalovirus infection. Study in general: Evidence of both CMV infection and a matching HLA type came from public TCR beta signatures.

This clonotype was detected many times. The antigen remains undetermined. General observations from the study: Within the response measured ex vivo, HLA-C-restricted CMV-specific TCR beta clonotypes were dominant. Identification of carriers of CMV plus the relevant HLA was achieved through cumulative public TCR beta family frequency.

Germline values: CDR1 SGHVT, CDR2 SQSDAQ. This CDR3 has 14 amino acids. V lost 5 bases and J 3 bases, leaving 11 bases between the germline ends. TCRdb passed the reads through MiXCR, listing each CDR3 protein once. Of 200,000 to 250,000 distinct CDR3 sequences listed, about 23% are singletons. The chain combines TRBV7-4 with TRBJ1-5; perhaps TRBD1 as D (6 bases). Source material: CD8+ T cells from PBMCs. The TCR originated in a human donor in good health (CMV status not recorded). Some clones in this sample may be carry-over from other donors' samples. CDR3: CASSEYRDNQPQHF. In DNA form, the CDR3 reads TGTGCCAGCAGCGAGTACAGGGACAATCAGCCCCAGCATTTT. The full variable domain, completed using reference TRBV7-4 and TRBJ1-5, is GAGVSQSPRYKVAKRGRDVALRCDSISGHVTLYWYRQTLGQGSEVLTYSQSDAQRDKSGRPSGRFSAERPERSVSTLKIQRTEQGDSAVYLCASSEYRDNQPQHFGDGTRLSIL.